The present T cell receptor beta chain was sequenced within a study of identical twins. The CDR3 totals 16 residues. J lost 9 bases, V lost 0 bases, and 10 bases had no gene match. Germline V gene sequence: CDR1 KGHSH, CDR2 LQKENI. Notes on the study in general: Fewer insertions marked abundant cord blood beta clonotypes; young adult naive trended weakly, memory not at all.

This clonotype was seen ten or more times. Its antigen is unidentified. TCRdb recomputed calls from the 5' RACE reads with MiXCR, one row per CDR3 protein. This sample has hundreds of thousands of distinct CDR3 sequences, with approximately 8.5% found just once. This same sample was also taken into another study, of yellow fever vaccine responses in identical twins.

The sequence was obtained from a woman aged 18-29 years in good health. The sequenced sample was memory (CD45RO+) T cells sorted from blood. This chain joins TRBV18 and TRBJ2-1, with TRBD1 matching over 8 bases. CDR3 bases: TGTGCCAGCTCACCACCAATCACAGGGGGTGTTGGTGAGCAGTTCTTC. Its translation is CASSPPITGGVGEQFF.